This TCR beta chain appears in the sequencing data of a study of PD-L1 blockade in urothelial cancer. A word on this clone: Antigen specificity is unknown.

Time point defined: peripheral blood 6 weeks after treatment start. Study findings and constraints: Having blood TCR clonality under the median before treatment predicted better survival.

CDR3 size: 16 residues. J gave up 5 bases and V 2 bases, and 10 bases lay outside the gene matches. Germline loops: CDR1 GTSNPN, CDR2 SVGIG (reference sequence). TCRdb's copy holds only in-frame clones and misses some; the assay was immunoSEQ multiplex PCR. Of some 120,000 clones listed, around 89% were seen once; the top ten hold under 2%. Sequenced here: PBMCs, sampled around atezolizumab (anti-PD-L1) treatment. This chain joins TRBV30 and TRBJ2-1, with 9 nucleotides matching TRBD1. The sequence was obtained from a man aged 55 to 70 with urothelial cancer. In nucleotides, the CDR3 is TGTGCCTGGAGTTCCTTCGGGGACAGGGCGAACAATGAGCAGTTCTTC. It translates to CAWSSFGDRANNEQFF.